This TCR beta chain was found in a study of blood T cell repertoires in COVID-19. In the study overall: Spain, Italy and the United States supplied samples that represented acute and convalescent COVID-19. PBMCs, B-cell-depleted T cells, or T cells were the source of the cDNA or gDNA that made up the material.

This CDR3 is built from 14 residues. Germline lookup yields CDR1 SNHLY and CDR2 FYNNEI. V was clipped by 2 bases and J by 5 bases; unmatched bases: 5. Authors' analysis steps: Amplification of reference gene primers was used by the study to estimate nucleated cell counts. Measured with immunoSEQ multiplex PCR; TCRdb has only the in-frame clones, and not every one. Clonal size and the V and J genes are those of that table, whereas D and trimming came from the DNA. Of 61,000 or so clones listed, more than 60% were seen once; the top ten hold less than 7%. The chain has TRBV2 and TRBJ2-5; 7 bases are shared with TRBD1. The TCR sequence derives from a woman in her 70s with acute or convalescent COVID-19. The sequenced sample was peripheral blood. The CDR3 DNA is TGTGCCAGCAGTGAACGACAGGGAAGGGAGACCCAGTACTTC. Its translation: CASSERQGRETQYF.